This T cell receptor (beta chain) is from a study of CD8+CD57+ T cells in acquired aplastic anemia. TCR beta VDJ combinations and CDR3 sequences were profiled from genomic DNA. TCRdb reprocessed the reads with MiXCR, giving one entry per CDR3 protein. The sample records about 210,000 distinct CDR3 sequences, over 55% being singletons. This clonotype was counted at least ten times. V dropped 5 bases and J dropped 0 bases, with 10 bases sitting between them. Germline loops: CDR1 SQVTM, CDR2 ANQGSEA. This CDR3 contains 13 residues. The chain joins TRBV29-1 to TRBJ1-1, with a tentative D call TRBD1 (5 bases). The sample comprised sorted CD4+, CD8+, or CD8+CD57+ T cells (not recorded which) from PBMCs. This sequence originates from a human donor in good health. CDR3 nucleotide sequence: TGCAGCGTTTCCGGGACGGTGAACACTGAAGCTTTCTTT. Protein: CSVSGTVNTEAFF.